The 27 T cell receptor beta chains listed next were all sequenced from one sample in a study of blood T cell repertoires in COVID-19. TCRdb's table, derived via immunoSEQ multiplex PCR, lists solely in-frame clones and lacks some. This table has approximately 210,000 clones, 70% to 85% appearing once. The sequenced sample was PBMCs or T cells enriched from blood (not recorded which). The receptor source for this set is a woman aged 60-70 years who had recovered from COVID-19.

The V call is TRBV4-1, the J call TRBJ1-1, with D maybe TRBD1 (5 bases). Per the germline V gene, CDR1 is MGHRA and CDR2 is YSYEKL. V dropped 4 bases and J dropped 1 base, with 13 bases sitting between them. The CDR3 is made up of 15 amino acids. CDR3 sequence (DNA): TGCGCCAGCAGCCCTCGAGGCAGGGAGAACACTGAAGCTTTCTTT. Translated, it gives CASSPRGRENTEAFF.

V gene TRBV28 combines with J gene TRBJ1-1, with TRBD1 as a possible D gene (6 bases). V lost 6 bases to trimming and J lost 1 base, with 12 bases between them. The CDR3 has 14 amino acids. The V gene's germline CDR1 is MDHEN and CDR2 SYDVKM. Here the CDR3 reads CASSEGTPNTEAFF. In DNA, the CDR3 is TGTGCCAGCAGCGAAGGGACACCGAACACTGAAGCTTTCTTT.

The chain couples TRBV12-5 to TRBJ1-2, with TRBD1 identical over 8 bases. The CDR3 is 13 amino acids. Germline V gene data show CDR1 as LGHNT and CDR2 as FRNRAP. The V gene end was trimmed by 3 bases and the J gene end by 7 bases; junction bases not matched to a gene: 4. CDR3 in amino acids: CASGFHRGAGYTF. The CDR3 nucleotides are TGTGCTAGTGGTTTTCACAGGGGGGCTGGCTACACCTTC.

This rearrangement joins TRBV19 to TRBJ2-5; TRBD1 agrees at 7 bases. The germline CDR1 and CDR2 sequences are LNHDA and SQIVND (reference sequence). V gave up 6 bases and J gave up 5 bases; unmatched junction bases: 15. The CDR3 covers 16 residues. The CDR3 here is CASSPNRQGIGETQYF. Written as DNA, the CDR3 is TGTGCCAGTAGCCCCAACAGACAGGGTATTGGGGAGACCCAGTACTTC.

The genes are TRBV7-9 and TRBJ2-5; 9 bases fit TRBD1. The CDR3 sequence is 15 residues long. From germline, CDR1 is SEHNR and CDR2 FQNEAQ (reference sequence). V shed 4 bases, J shed 4 bases, and the junction held 7 bases outside the gene matches. The CDR3 region is CASSSPTGGTETQYF. The CDR3, as DNA: TGTGCCAGCAGCTCGCCGACAGGGGGTACAGAGACCCAGTACTTC.

This chain uses TRBV7-2 with TRBJ2-2; 8 bases fit TRBD1. The CDR3 extends over 15 amino acids. The germline V gene has CDR1 SGHTA and CDR2 FQGNSA. J gave up 6 bases and V 0 bases, and 3 bases lay outside the gene matches. CDR3 sequence: CASSLALQGAGELFF. CDR3 nucleotide sequence: TGTGCCAGCAGCTTAGCGCTACAGGGGGCCGGGGAGCTGTTTTTT.

The chain uses TRBV19 and TRBJ2-1; 8 nucleotides match TRBD1. CDR3 length equals 15 residues. Per the germline V gene, CDR1 is LNHDA and CDR2 is SQIVND (reference sequence). V lost 9 bases to trimming and J lost 2 bases; unmatched junction nucleotides: 9. CDR3 sequence: CASLEGDRPYNEQFF. In nucleotides, the CDR3 is TGTGCCAGCCTTGAGGGGGACAGGCCCTACAATGAGCAGTTCTTC.

The rearrangement joins TRBV11-1 to TRBJ1-4; D is perhaps TRBD1 (5 bases). The CDR3 consists of 15 residues. Trimming left V 8 bases short and J 0 bases short, with 13 bases between. CDR1 SGHAT and CDR2 FQDESV come from the germline V gene (reference sequence). CDR3 nucleotide sequence: TGTGCCAGCGTCAAAGGGGATGCAACTAATGAAAAACTGTTTTTT. It yields the protein CASVKGDATNEKLFF.

The chain employs TRBV7-9 and TRBJ2-3, with a possible D match to TRBD2 (6 bases). Trimming stripped 8 bases from V and 2 bases from J, with 20 bases between. The V gene's germline CDR1 is SEHNR and CDR2 FQNEAQ (reference sequence). The CDR3 sequence is 16 residues long. As DNA, the CDR3 is TGTGCCAGCTCCTTGGGTGCTAGCGTTTACACAGATACGCAGTATTTT. It encodes CASSLGASVYTDTQYF. The variable domain in full, completed from reference TRBV7-9 and TRBJ2-3, reads DTGVSQNPRHKITKRGQNVTFRCDPISEHNRLYWYRQTLGQGPEFLTYFQNEAQLEKSRLLSDRFSAERPKGSFSTLEIQRTEQGDSAMYLCASSLGASVYTDTQYFGPGTRLTVL.

The gene calls are TRBV5-1 and TRBJ1-6; 9 bases line up with TRBD1. The CDR3 loop spans 15 amino acids. Looked up from germline, CDR1 is SGHRS and CDR2 is YFSETQ. The V segment lost 4 bases and the J segment 5 bases; nucleotides outside the gene matches: 4. The CDR3 loop reads CASSPGDRDNSPLHF. The CDR3 region has the DNA TGCGCCAGCAGCCCCGGGGACAGGGATAATTCACCCCTCCACTTT.

This chain joins TRBV6-4 and TRBJ2-3, with 8 bases aligning to TRBD2. CDR1 is MRHNA, CDR2 SNTAGT, per germline. J was trimmed by 7 bases and V by 5 bases; bases with no gene match: 11. CDR3 size: 15 residues. CDR3 DNA: TGTGCCAGCAGTATTGGACTAGCCCTAAGAAATACGCAGTATTTT. Its protein product is CASSIGLALRNTQYF.

The rearrangement links TRBV28 to TRBJ1-4; TRBD1 agrees at 7 bases. V lost 7 bases and J lost 2; bases outside the gene matches: 13. CDR3 length: 17 amino acids. Germline-derived CDR1 and CDR2 are MDHEN and SYDVKM. The CDR3, as DNA: TGTGCCAGCAAAGGACAGGACCAACGTGGGACTAATGAAAAACTGTTTTTT. Protein product: CASKGQDQRGTNEKLFF.

This clone showed up just a few times. The chain employs TRBV10-3 and TRBJ1-3; 8 bases line up with TRBD1. Per the germline V gene, CDR1 is ENHRY and CDR2 is SYGVKD. The V gene end was trimmed by 4 bases and the J gene end by 0 bases; junction bases not matched to a gene: 8. There are 17 residues in the CDR3. CDR3 bases: TGTGCCATCAGTGGACGGACAGGGCTGAGCTCTGGAAACACCATATATTTT. Translating it yields CAISGRTGLSSGNTIYF.

The chain uses TRBV6-2 or TRBV6-3 and TRBJ2-3, with D perhaps TRBD1 (5 bases). The CDR3 length is 15 residues. Trimming removed 0 bases from V and 2 bases from J, with 9 bases in between. Germline V gene lookup returns CDR1 MNHEY and CDR2 SVGEGT. CDR3 DNA sequence: TGTGCCAGCAGTTACTCGGAGACAGACACAGATACGCAGTATTTT. It translates to CASSYSETDTDTQYF.

V is TRBV29-1 and J is TRBJ2-7; 12 nucleotides agree with TRBD2. The CDR3 covers 14 residues. V lost 7 bases and J lost 0; bases outside the gene matches: 4. Germline values: CDR1 SQVTM, CDR2 ANQGSEA. The CDR3 DNA is TGCAGCGCCAGGACTAGCGGGGACTCCTACGAGCAGTACTTC. It encodes CSARTSGDSYEQYF.

This rearrangement joins TRBV6-4 to TRBJ2-2; the D is unclear. CDR3 length equals 13 residues. V was pared by 2 bases and J by 5 bases, with 6 bases between. In germline, CDR1 is MRHNA, CDR2 SNTAGT. CDR3 protein: CASSDGVTGELFF. The CDR3 coding sequence is TGTGCCAGCAGTGACGGAGTGACCGGGGAGCTGTTTTTT.

This clone was observed once. The J gene is TRBJ1-5, the V gene TRBV19, with D uncertain. Trimming left V 7 bases short and J 2 bases short, with 12 bases between. There are 14 residues in the CDR3. CDR1 and CDR2 from the germline V gene are LNHDA and SQIVND (reference sequence). CDR3 bases: TGTGCCAGTAAATTTTGGCAGGGCAATCAGCCCCAGCATTTT. Its translation: CASKFWQGNQPQHF.

A few counts support this clone. The chain carries TRBV10-1 and TRBJ2-1; 7 bases map to TRBD2. The length of the CDR3 is 14 residues. V trimming: 2 bases; J trimming: 9 bases; junction bases outside the gene matches: 7. Germline values: CDR1 WNHNN, CDR2 SYGVQD (reference sequence). The CDR3 nucleotides are TGCGCCAGCAGTGAGGGCGGGAGCCAGGGTGAGCAGTTCTTC. Its protein is CASSEGGSQGEQFF.

The chain links TRBV7-2 to TRBJ2-1, with 12 bases aligning to TRBD2. Per germline, CDR1 SGHTA and CDR2 FQGNSA. The CDR3 sequence is 14 residues long. The V gene end was trimmed by 8 bases and the J gene end by 8 bases; junction bases not matched to a gene: 7. The CDR3 reads CASATSGGKYEQFF. The CDR3 nucleotides are TGTGCCAGCGCGACTAGCGGGGGAAAGTATGAGCAGTTCTTC.

This clone was seen more than once but under ten times. This chain uses TRBV4-1 with TRBJ2-7; the D gene is possibly TRBD1 (6 bases). V shed 0 bases and J shed 3 bases, with 15 bases lying between them. Germline lookup yields CDR1 MGHRA and CDR2 YSYEKL. CDR3 size: 16 residues. CDR3 sequence reads: CASSQDNRDRVYEQYF. In DNA form, the CDR3 reads TGCGCCAGCAGCCAAGATAACAGGGATAGAGTCTACGAGCAGTACTTC.

The V and J genes are TRBV5-4 and TRBJ2-7; possible D gene TRBD2, 5 bases. Germline CDR1 and CDR2: SGHNT and YYREEE (reference sequence). V was cut by 0 bases and J by 0 bases, with 13 bases left in between. This CDR3 has 16 amino acids. This CDR3 is CASSLGGQLASYEQYF. In DNA, the CDR3 is TGTGCCAGCAGCTTGGGTGGCCAGCTAGCCTCCTACGAGCAGTACTTC.

The chain uses TRBV11-2 and TRBJ2-7; 7 bases are shared with TRBD1. Germline lookup yields CDR1 SGHAT and CDR2 FQNNGV. This CDR3 comprises 15 residues. V gave up 5 bases and J gave up 0 bases; unmatched junction bases: 7. CDR3 coding DNA: TGTGCCAGCAGCGTGGACAGGTCGAGCTCCTACGAGCAGTACTTC. Translated: CASSVDRSSSYEQYF.

V and J are TRBV19 and TRBJ2-1, with TRBD2 matching 9 bases. Trimming removed 6 bases from V and 7 bases from J; junction bases left unmatched: 10. In germline, CDR1 is LNHDA, CDR2 SQIVND (reference sequence). The CDR3 length is 15 residues. The CDR3 sequence: CASRSPAGGRNEQFF. CDR3 nucleotide sequence: TGTGCCAGTAGGTCTCCCGCGGGAGGGAGGAATGAGCAGTTCTTC.

The chain links TRBV4-2 to TRBJ1-2, with TRBD1 as a possible D gene (6 bases). There are 17 residues in the CDR3. Between the trimmed V and J ends, which lost 0 bases and 4 bases, there was a span of 18 bases. Germline CDR1 and CDR2: LGHNA and YNFKEQ. CDR3 amino acids: CASSQDIGQRGAYGYTF. In DNA, the CDR3 is TGTGCCAGCAGCCAAGATATAGGACAGCGCGGCGCCTATGGCTACACCTTC.

This chain joins TRBV27 and TRBJ2-3; 9 bases map to TRBD2. The CDR3 is 15 amino acids. Germline trimming cut 5 bases from V and 6 bases from J; bases unmatched to any gene: 9. Germline loops: CDR1 MNHEY, CDR2 SMNVEV (reference sequence). CDR3 amino acids: CASSPGLADGDTQYF. The CDR3 DNA reads TGTGCCAGCAGTCCGGGACTAGCAGACGGGGATACGCAGTATTTT.

The chain couples TRBV5-6 to TRBJ1-5; 7 nucleotides line up with TRBD1. The germline gives CDR1 SGHDT, CDR2 YYEEEE. The CDR3 covers 14 residues. The J segment lost 4 bases and the V segment lost 2 bases, leaving 3 bases of the junction unmatched. The CDR3 region has the DNA TGTGCCAGCAGCTTCAGGGGGTATAATCAGCCCCAGCATTTT. Translated, it gives CASSFRGYNQPQHF.

The J gene is TRBJ2-7, the V gene TRBV18; 9 bases agree with TRBD2. Germline CDR1 reads KGHSH; CDR2 reads LQKENI. J was trimmed by 2 bases and V by 3 bases; bases with no gene match: 5. The CDR3 covers 15 residues. The chain's CDR3 is CASSPPGLAAYEQYF. DNA of the CDR3: TGTGCCAGCTCACCGCCGGGACTAGCAGCCTACGAGCAGTACTTC.